The TCR beta chain described here comes from a study of blood T cell repertoires in COVID-19. This table comes from immunoSEQ multiplex PCR, and its TCRdb copy is limited to in-frame clones, with some not included. The sample lists 180,000 or so clones, approximately 83% occurring once. Sequencing was performed on PBMCs or T cells enriched from blood (not recorded which). This sequence was found in an older woman who had recovered from COVID-19.

The DNA for the CDR3 is TGTGCCAGCAGCGTAGCGGGACAGGGTCGGGATGAGCAGTTCTTC. Protein sequence: CASSVAGQGRDEQFF. The genes are TRBV9 and TRBJ2-1; 9 bases agree with TRBD1. The V gene end was trimmed by 0 bases and the J gene end by 8 bases; junction bases not matched to a gene: 6. The germline CDR1 and CDR2 sequences are SGDLS and YYNGEE. The CDR3 sequence is 15 residues long.